The 10 T cell receptor beta chains below all came from one sample that was sequenced in a study of T cells after posttransplantation cyclophosphamide. TCRdb's table, derived via immunoSEQ multiplex PCR, lists solely in-frame clones and lacks some. The sample gives approximately 32,000 clones, 80% to 90% of which show up once; around 14% is in the top ten. The sample consisted of PBMCs. These receptors were taken from a woman between 35 and 50 years old with a blood cancer, CMV-positive, and with a related stem cell donor.

This clone was counted once. V usage is TRBV28 and J usage is TRBJ2-7, with 7 nucleotides matching TRBD1. Germline CDR1 is MDHEN and CDR2 is SYDVKM. With 5 bases clipped from V and 5 bases from J, the junction kept 12 bases outside the gene matches. This CDR3 is built from 15 residues. CDR3 protein: CASSAYRGGSDEQYF. For the CDR3, the DNA is TGTGCCAGCAGTGCCTACAGGGGTGGCAGCGACGAGCAGTACTTC.

The genes are TRBV18 and TRBJ2-2; D is possibly TRBD1 (6 bases). This CDR3 region has 15 residues. The germline V gene has CDR1 KGHSH and CDR2 LQKENI. Trimming removed 5 bases from V and 5 bases from J, with 15 bases in between. DNA for the CDR3: TGTGCCAGCTCAGAAATGACAGGACCTACCGGGGAGCTGTTTTTT. Its protein is CASSEMTGPTGELFF.

Comments on this clone: The junction and the germline gene differ at one end; a read error may be behind it. The genes are TRBV4-1 and TRBJ2-7; TRBD1 matches at 8 bases. CDR3 length: 15 amino acids. Germline values: CDR1 MGHRA, CDR2 YSYEKL. This chain's CDR3 is CAGSHHRGTLYEQYF. The CDR3 nucleotides read TGCGCCGGCAGCCACCACAGGGGGACTTTGTACGAGCAGTACTTC.

This chain connects TRBV14 to TRBJ2-7, with D perhaps matching TRBD1 (6 bases). This CDR3 spans 13 amino acids. Germline CDR1 is SGHDN and CDR2 is FVKESK. Trimming took off 1 base at V and 6 bases at J, with 10 bases between the two ends. The CDR3 nucleotides are TGTGCCAGCAGCCAAGCAGGGGTCGGCGAGCAGTACTTC. It specifies CASSQAGVGEQYF.

The chain recombines TRBV5-1 with TRBJ2-3; D remains unclear. Germline CDR1 SGHRS, CDR2 YFSETQ. Trimming removed 1 base from V and 4 bases from J, with 4 bases in between. The CDR3 covers 12 residues. The CDR3 loop is CASSLIADTQYF. In DNA, the CDR3 is TGCGCCAGCAGCTTGATCGCAGATACGCAGTATTTT.

The chain has TRBV11-2 and TRBJ2-3; D gene ambiguous. Trimming stripped 2 bases from V and 2 bases from J, with 8 bases between. CDR1 is SGHAT, CDR2 FQNNGV, per germline. The CDR3 totals 14 residues. The CDR3 spells CASSLRVVTDTQYF. The DNA for the CDR3 is TGTGCCAGCAGCTTACGCGTGGTCACAGATACGCAGTATTTT.

The chain is built from TRBV4-1 and TRBJ2-4; TRBD1 is a possible D gene (5 bases). Trimming stripped 3 bases from V and 8 bases from J, with 20 bases between. This CDR3 region has 16 residues. Germline V lookup: CDR1 MGHRA, CDR2 YSYEKL. In nucleotides, the CDR3 is TGCGCCAGCAGCCAGCCCTATCAGGGAAACCCGGACATTCAGTACTTC. Amino acid sequence: CASSQPYQGNPDIQYF.

This clone was observed once. V and J are TRBV7-2 and TRBJ2-4; 10 nucleotides agree with TRBD1. The CDR3 extends over 14 amino acids. Germline loops: CDR1 SGHTA, CDR2 FQGNSA. V gave up 5 bases and J gave up 5 bases; unmatched junction bases: 3. The CDR3 loop reads CASSRDRGENIQYF. Written as DNA, the CDR3 is TGTGCCAGCAGCCGGGACAGGGGCGAAAACATTCAGTACTTC. The full variable domain, with the rest looked up from reference TRBV7-2 and TRBJ2-4, is GAGVSQSPSNKVTEKGKDVELRCDPISGHTALYWYRQSLGQGLEFLIYFQGNSAPDKSGLPSDRFSAERTGGSVSTLTIQRTQQEDSAVYLCASSRDRGENIQYFGAGTRLSVL.

CDR3 region: CAISDFSYRRDEQYF. The CDR3 DNA is TGTGCCATCAGTGATTTTAGTTACAGGAGGGACGAGCAGTACTTC. This sequence joins TRBV10-3 and TRBJ2-7; D might be TRBD2 (6 bases). With 3 bases removed from V and 5 bases from J, the gap between germline ends came to 17 bases. The germline CDR1 and CDR2 sequences are ENHRY and SYGVKD. CDR3 length: 15 residues.

The rearrangement links TRBV19 to TRBJ1-5; maybe TRBD1 (5 bases). CDR3 length: 15 amino acids. In germline, CDR1 is LNHDA, CDR2 SQIVND (reference sequence). V shed 0 bases and J shed 9 bases, with 15 bases lying between them. CDR3 DNA sequence: TGTGCCAGTAGTATAGATCTCAGGGTTAAACGGCCCCAGCATTTT. Its protein product is CASSIDLRVKRPQHF.